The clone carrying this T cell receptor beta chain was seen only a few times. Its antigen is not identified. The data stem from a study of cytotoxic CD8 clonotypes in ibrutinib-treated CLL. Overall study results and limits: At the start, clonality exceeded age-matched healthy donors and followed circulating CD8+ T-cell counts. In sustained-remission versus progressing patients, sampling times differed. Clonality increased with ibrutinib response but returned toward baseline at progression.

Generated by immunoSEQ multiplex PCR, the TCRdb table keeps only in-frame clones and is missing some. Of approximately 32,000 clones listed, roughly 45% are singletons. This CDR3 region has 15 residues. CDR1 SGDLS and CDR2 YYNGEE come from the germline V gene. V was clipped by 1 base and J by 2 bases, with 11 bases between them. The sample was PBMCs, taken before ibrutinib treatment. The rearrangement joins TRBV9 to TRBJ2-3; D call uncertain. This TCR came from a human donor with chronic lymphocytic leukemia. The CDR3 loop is CASSVSPVLTDTQYF. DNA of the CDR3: TGTGCCAGCAGCGTAAGTCCCGTACTCACAGATACGCAGTATTTT.